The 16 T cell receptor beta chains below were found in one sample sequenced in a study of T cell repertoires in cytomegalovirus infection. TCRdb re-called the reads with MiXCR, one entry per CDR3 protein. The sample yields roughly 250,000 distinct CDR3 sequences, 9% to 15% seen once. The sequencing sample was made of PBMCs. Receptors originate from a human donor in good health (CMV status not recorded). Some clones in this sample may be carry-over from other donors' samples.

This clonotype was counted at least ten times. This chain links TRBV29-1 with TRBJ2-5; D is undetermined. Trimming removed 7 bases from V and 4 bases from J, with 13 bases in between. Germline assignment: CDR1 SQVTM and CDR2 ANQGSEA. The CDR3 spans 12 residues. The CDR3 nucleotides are TGCAGCGCCTACCAAAAGGGAGAGACCCAGTACTTC. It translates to CSAYQKGETQYF. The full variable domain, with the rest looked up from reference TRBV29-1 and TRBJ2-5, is SAVISQKPSRDICQRGTSLTIQCQVDSQVTMMFWYRQQPGQSLTLIATANQGSEATYESGFVIDKFPISRPNLTFSTLTVSNMSPEDSSIYLCSAYQKGETQYFGPGTRLLVL.

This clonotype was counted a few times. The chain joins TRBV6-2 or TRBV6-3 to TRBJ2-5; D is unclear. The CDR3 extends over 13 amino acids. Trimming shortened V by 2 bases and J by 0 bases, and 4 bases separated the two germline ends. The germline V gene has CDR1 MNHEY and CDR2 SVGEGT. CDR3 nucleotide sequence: TGTGCCAGCAGTTACGGCAACCAAGAGACCCAGTACTTC. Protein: CASSYGNQETQYF.

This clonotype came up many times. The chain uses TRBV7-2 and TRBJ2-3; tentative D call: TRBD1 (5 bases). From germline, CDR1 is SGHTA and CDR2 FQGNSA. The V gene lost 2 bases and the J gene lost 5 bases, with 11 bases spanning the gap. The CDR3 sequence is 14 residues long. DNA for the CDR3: TGTGCCAGCAGCTTACAGGGATTCGGAGATACGCAGTATTTT. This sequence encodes CASSLQGFGDTQYF.

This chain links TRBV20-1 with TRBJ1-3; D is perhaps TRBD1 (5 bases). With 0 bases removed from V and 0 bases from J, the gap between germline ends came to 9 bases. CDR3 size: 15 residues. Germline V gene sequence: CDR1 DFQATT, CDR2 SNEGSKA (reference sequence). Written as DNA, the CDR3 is TGCAGTGCTAGAGATCGGGACGACTCTGGAAACACCATATATTTT. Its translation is CSARDRDDSGNTIYF.

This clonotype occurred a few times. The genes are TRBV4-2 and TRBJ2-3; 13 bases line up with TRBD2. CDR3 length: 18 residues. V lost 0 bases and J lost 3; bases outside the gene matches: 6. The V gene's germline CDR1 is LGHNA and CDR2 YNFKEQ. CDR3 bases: TGTGCCAGCAGCCAAGAGAGTTCGACTAGCGGGGGGACAGATACGCAGTATTTT. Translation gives CASSQESSTSGGTDTQYF.

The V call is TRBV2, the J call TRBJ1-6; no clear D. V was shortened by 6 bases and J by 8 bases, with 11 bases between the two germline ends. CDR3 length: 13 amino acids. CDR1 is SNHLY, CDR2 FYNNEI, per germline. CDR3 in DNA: TGTGCCAGCAGGGCCGCCGACGATTCACCCCTCCACTTT. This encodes CASRAADDSPLHF.

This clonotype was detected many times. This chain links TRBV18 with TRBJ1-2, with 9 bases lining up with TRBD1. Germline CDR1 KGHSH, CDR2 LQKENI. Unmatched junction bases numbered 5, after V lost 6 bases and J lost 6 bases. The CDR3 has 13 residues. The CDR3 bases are TGTGCCAGCTCTACGGGACAGGGTGATGGCTACACCTTC. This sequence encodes CASSTGQGDGYTF.

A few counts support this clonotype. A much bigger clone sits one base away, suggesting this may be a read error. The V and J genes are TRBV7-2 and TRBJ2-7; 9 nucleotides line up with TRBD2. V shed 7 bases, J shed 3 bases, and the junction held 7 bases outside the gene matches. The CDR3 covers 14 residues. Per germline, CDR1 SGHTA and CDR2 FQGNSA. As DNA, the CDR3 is TGTGCCAGCAACTTGGCGGGGGGGGACTACGAGCAGTACTTC. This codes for CASNLAGGDYEQYF.

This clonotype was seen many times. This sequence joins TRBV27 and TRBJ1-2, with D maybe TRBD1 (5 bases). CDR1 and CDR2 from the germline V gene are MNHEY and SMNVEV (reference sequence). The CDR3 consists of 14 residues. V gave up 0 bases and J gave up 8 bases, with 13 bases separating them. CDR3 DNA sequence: TGTGCCAGCAGTTTATCAAACCAGGGAGGCGGCTACACCTTC. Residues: CASSLSNQGGGYTF.

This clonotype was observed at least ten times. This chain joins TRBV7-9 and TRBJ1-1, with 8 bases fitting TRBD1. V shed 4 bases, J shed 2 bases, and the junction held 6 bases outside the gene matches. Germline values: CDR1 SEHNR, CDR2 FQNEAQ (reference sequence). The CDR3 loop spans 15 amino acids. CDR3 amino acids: CASSWGTGGNTEAFF. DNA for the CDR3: TGTGCCAGCAGCTGGGGGACAGGTGGAAACACTGAAGCTTTCTTT.

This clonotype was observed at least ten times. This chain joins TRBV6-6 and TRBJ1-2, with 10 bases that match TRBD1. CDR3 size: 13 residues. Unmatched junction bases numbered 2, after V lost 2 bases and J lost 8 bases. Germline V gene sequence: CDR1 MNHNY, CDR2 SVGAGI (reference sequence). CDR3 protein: CASSYETGGGYTF. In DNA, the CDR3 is TGTGCCAGCAGTTACGAGACAGGGGGCGGCTACACCTTC.

The CDR3 reads CASSGTGAFF. CDR3 nucleotide sequence: TGTGCCAGCAGTGGGACGGGAGCTTTCTTT. The gene calls are TRBV2 and TRBJ1-1; unclear D gene. CDR3 length: 10 residues. Germline loops: CDR1 SNHLY, CDR2 FYNNEI. Trimming removed 4 bases at V and 10 bases at J, with 7 bases between.

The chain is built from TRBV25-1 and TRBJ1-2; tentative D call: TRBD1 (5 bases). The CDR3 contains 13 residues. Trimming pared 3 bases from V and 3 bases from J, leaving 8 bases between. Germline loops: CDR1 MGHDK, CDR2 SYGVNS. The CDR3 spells CASSDGAHYGYTF. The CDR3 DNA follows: TGTGCCAGCAGTGACGGGGCACACTATGGCTACACCTTC.

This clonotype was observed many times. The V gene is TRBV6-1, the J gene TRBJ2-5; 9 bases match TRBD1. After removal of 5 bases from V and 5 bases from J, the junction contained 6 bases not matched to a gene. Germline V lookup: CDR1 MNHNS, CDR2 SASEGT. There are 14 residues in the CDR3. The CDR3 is CASSRGQGGETQYF. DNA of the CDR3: TGTGCCAGCAGTAGGGGACAGGGAGGCGAGACCCAGTACTTC.

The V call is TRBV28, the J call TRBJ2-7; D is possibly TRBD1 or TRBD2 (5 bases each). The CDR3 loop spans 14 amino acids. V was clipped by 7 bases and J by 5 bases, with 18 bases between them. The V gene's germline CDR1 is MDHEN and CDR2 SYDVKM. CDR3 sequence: CASITPGWGNEQYF. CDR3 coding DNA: TGTGCCAGCATTACCCCAGGTTGGGGGAACGAGCAGTACTTC.

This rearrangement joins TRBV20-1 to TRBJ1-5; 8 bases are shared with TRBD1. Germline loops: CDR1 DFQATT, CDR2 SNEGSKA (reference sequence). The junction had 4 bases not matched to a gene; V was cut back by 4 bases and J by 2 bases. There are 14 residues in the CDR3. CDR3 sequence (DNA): TGCAGTGCTACGACAGGGGAAGGCAATCAGCCCCAGCATTTT. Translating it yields CSATTGEGNQPQHF.